This T cell receptor beta chain was recorded in a study of spatial heterogeneity in lung cancer. Study findings and constraints: The study found that expanded intratumoral alpha and beta TCR counts tracked tumor mutation counts.

From the 5' RACE reads, TCRdb called clonotypes with MiXCR, one entry per CDR3 protein. The data contain tens of thousands of distinct CDR3 sequences, more than 15% of them seen just once; the ten biggest clones take up more than 30%. This clonotype was seen a few times. Its antigen remains unknown. Germline CDR1 and CDR2: SGHTA and FQGNSA. The length of the CDR3 is 14 residues. Trimming took 3 bases from V and 9 from J, leaving 15 bases between them. Time point reported: sample taken at primary tumor resection. The chain carries TRBV7-2 and TRBJ2-1, with no clear D. The sample was lung tumor tissue, taken at surgery. This clonotype originated in a female donor with early-stage non-small cell lung cancer. The chain's CDR3 is CASSFEVPRGEQFF. The CDR3, as DNA: TGTGCCAGCAGCTTTGAGGTCCCTCGTGGTGAGCAGTTCTTC.